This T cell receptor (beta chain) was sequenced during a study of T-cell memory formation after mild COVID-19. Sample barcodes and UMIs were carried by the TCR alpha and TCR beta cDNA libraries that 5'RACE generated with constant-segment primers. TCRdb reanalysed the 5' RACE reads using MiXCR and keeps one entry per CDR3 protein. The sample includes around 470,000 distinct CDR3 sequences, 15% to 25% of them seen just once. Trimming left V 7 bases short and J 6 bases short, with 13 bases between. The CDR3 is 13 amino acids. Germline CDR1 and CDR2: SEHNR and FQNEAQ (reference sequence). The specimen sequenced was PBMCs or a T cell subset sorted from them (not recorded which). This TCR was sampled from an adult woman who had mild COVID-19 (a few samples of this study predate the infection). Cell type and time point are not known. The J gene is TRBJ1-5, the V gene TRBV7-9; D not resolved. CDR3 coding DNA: TGTGCCAGCACCCTCTCGGGATCTCAGCCCCAGCATTTT. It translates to CASTLSGSQPQHF.